This is a list of T cell receptor beta chains from one sample in a study of T cell responses to AZD1222 COVID-19 vaccine. The repertoire was sequenced with immunoSEQ multiplex PCR; TCRdb's copy has only in-frame clones and lacks some. The profile shows 70,000 or so clones, roughly 87% of them singletons. The sequenced sample was peripheral blood, obtained on day 0 of AZD1222 vaccination. The origin of the receptors is an adult in good health. CDR3s include the opening cysteine and the closing phenylalanine or tryptophan. The D gene is left open where the match is weak. Clone size, where shown, is once, few, many, or a class for clones that have expanded.

v_gene	d_gene	j_gene	abundance	CDR3nt	CDR3aa
TRBV5-6	-	TRBJ2-7	-	TGTGCCAGCAGCTTTAAACCCTACGAGCAGTACTTC	CASSFKPYEQYF
TRBV6-5	-	TRBJ2-7	large	TGTGCCAGCAGTCCACTGTCATACGAGCCCTACGAGCAGTACTTC	CASSPLSYEPYEQYF
TRBV13	-	TRBJ1-5	-	TGTGCCAGCAGCCCCCGGCCGGTGGAGCCCCAGCATTTT	CASSPRPVEPQHF
TRBV18	-	TRBJ2-7	few	TGTGCCAGCTCACCAGGGGCCGACGTAAACTACGAGCAGTACTTC	CASSPGADVNYEQYF
TRBV12-5	TRBD1	TRBJ1-4	-	TGTGCTAGTGGTTTGGCGGACAGGTTTAATGAAAAACTGTTTTTT	CASGLADRFNEKLFF
TRBV18	TRBD1	TRBJ2-7	-	TGTGCCAGCTCACCTCCCCGGGACAGGGCCTACGAGCAGTACTTC	CASSPPRDRAYEQYF
TRBV12-3/TRBV12-4	-	TRBJ1-2	-	TGTGCCAGCAGTCAGCAGGGACGGGGTGGCTACACCTTC	CASSQQGRGGYTF
TRBV19	-	TRBJ1-5	-	TGTGCCAGTAGTGGATGGGTGGATGGCCAGCCCCAGCATTTT	CASSGWVDGQPQHF
TRBV30	-	TRBJ1-5	-	TGTGCCTGGAGGGACGGGCGAAGCAATCAGCCCCAGCATTTT	CAWRDGRSNQPQHF
TRBV19	-	TRBJ2-2	-	TGTGCCAGTAGTATTTATGCAGGCGGTACCGGGGAGCTGTTTTTT	CASSIYAGGTGELFF
TRBV6-1	TRBD1	TRBJ1-1	-	TGTGCCAGCAGTGAAGCACCAACAGGGGGGACACTGAAAGCTTTCTTT	CASSEAPTGGTLKAFF
TRBV4-1	TRBD1	TRBJ1-1	once	TGCGCCAGCAGTCCCGGGACAGCCAGAGGTAAGGGAATTGAAGCTTTCTTT	CASSPGTARGKGIEAFF
TRBV6-5	-	TRBJ1-1	-	TGTGCCAGCAGACCCGAACAGGTTTCAGGGGCTGAAGCTTTCTTT	CASRPEQVSGAEAFF
TRBV6-1	-	TRBJ1-1	few	TGTGCCAGCAGTGAAACCGCAGGGCCGGAGACTGAAGCTTTCTTT	CASSETAGPETEAFF
TRBV7-3	-	TRBJ1-1	-	TGTGCCAGCAGCTTAACGGGGTATTGGGATTCGAACACTGAAGCTTTCTTT	CASSLTGYWDSNTEAFF
TRBV6-4	-	TRBJ1-3	-	TGTGCCAGCAGCTGTCAGGGTCGCTCTGGAAACACCATATATTTT	CASSCQGRSGNTIYF
TRBV19	-	TRBJ1-1	-	TGTGCCAGCACAGACGACCTGAACACTGAAGCTTTCTTT	CASTDDLNTEAFF
TRBV30	-	TRBJ1-2	-	TGTGCCTGGAGTGACGGGGTTCATGGCTACACCTTC	CAWSDGVHGYTF
TRBV19	-	TRBJ2-7	-	TGTGCCAGTAGTCCCCTAGAGTCAGACGGGACCTACGAGCAGTACTTC	CASSPLESDGTYEQYF
TRBV30	-	TRBJ2-7	-	TGTGCCTGGAACGGACAGTACGGGTACGAGCAGTACTTC	CAWNGQYGYEQYF
TRBV4-2	-	TRBJ2-5	-	TGTGCCAGCAGACCCCGGGGGCTGGGGGAGACCCAGTACTTC	CASRPRGLGETQYF
TRBV3-1/TRBV3-2	-	TRBJ2-2	once	TGTGCCAGCAGCCAAGACCTGAACACCGGGGAGCTGTTTTTT	CASSQDLNTGELFF
TRBV3-1/TRBV3-2	TRBD2	TRBJ2-1	-	TGTGCCAGCAGCCAACAGGCTAGCGGGGGGGGAAATGAGCAGTTCTTC	CASSQQASGGGNEQFF
TRBV28	-	TRBJ1-1	-	TGTGCCGCGAAGGAGAGGGCCCGGCATCGTCGAGCTTTCTTT	CAAKERARHRRAFF
TRBV5-1	-	TRBJ1-4	-	TGCGCCAGCAGCGACCCCAGGGGCGAGGAAAAACTGTTTTTT	CASSDPRGEEKLFF
TRBV5-6	TRBD1	TRBJ1-4	-	TGTGCCAGCAGCAACGGACAGGGAATTGCAACTAATGAAAAACTGTTTTTT	CASSNGQGIATNEKLFF
TRBV5-6	-	TRBJ1-2	-	TGTGCCAGCAGCTTGGCCTCGGCAGGGCATGGCTACACCTTC	CASSLASAGHGYTF
TRBV7-8	TRBD2	TRBJ2-2	-	TGTGCCAGCAGCAAGGGAGCGGGGGGTCACACCGGGGAGCTGTTTTTT	CASSKGAGGHTGELFF
TRBV23-1	-	TRBJ1-5	-	TGCGCCAGCGACCATAAGCCCCAGCATTTT	CASDHKPQHF
TRBV2	-	TRBJ1-6	-	TGTGCCAGCAGTGCCCAAGGGGGGCTCGGACCCCTCCACTTT	CASSAQGGLGPLHF
TRBV7-3	TRBD1	TRBJ1-2	-	TGTGCCAGCAGCCCGGACAGGGGCTATGGCTACACCTTC	CASSPDRGYGYTF
TRBV5-1	-	TRBJ1-1	many	TGCGCCAGCACCCCCGCCGGGGGATACACTGAAGCTTTCTTT	CASTPAGGYTEAFF
TRBV28	TRBD1	TRBJ1-2	few	TGTGCCAGCAGCGCAAACTCCGGGACAGATGGCTACACCTTC	CASSANSGTDGYTF
TRBV25-1	-	TRBJ1-1	-	TGTGCCAGCAAAGGCATGAACACTGAAGCTTTCTTT	CASKGMNTEAFF
TRBV4-1	TRBD2	TRBJ2-1	-	TGCGCCAGCAGCCAACGTAGCGGGCTTCCCAACAATGAGCAGTTCTTC	CASSQRSGLPNNEQFF
TRBV5-3	-	TRBJ1-1	-	TGTGCCAGAAGCTTCAGGGTCAACACTGAAGCTTTCTTT	CARSFRVNTEAFF
TRBV28	-	TRBJ2-5	-	TGTGCCAGCAGGTCAGGGGTTATAGAGACCCAGTACTTC	CASRSGVIETQYF
TRBV19	-	TRBJ2-3	once	TGTGCCAGTAGTACTGACAGGACAGATACGCAGTATTTT	CASSTDRTDTQYF
TRBV5-1	-	TRBJ1-1	-	TGCGCCAGCAGCTTGGAATTCCAACCCGCGGATAGGAGCACTGAAGCTTTCTTT	CASSLEFQPADRSTEAFF
TRBV4-1	TRBD1	TRBJ1-2	-	TGCGCCAGCAGCCAAGTAGTGGGACAGGGGTCATTCTATGGCTACACCTTC	CASSQVVGQGSFYGYTF
TRBV21-1	-	TRBJ1-1	-	TGTGCCAGCAGCAACCCGACGATCTCGGCACAGTATTTTAACACTGAAGCTTTCTTT	CASSNPTISAQYFNTEAFF
TRBV2	-	TRBJ1-1	few	TGTGCCAGCAGCGTCGGGGCCCGTCAAGCTTTCTTT	CASSVGARQAFF
TRBV12-3/TRBV12-4	-	TRBJ2-3	-	TGTGCCAGCAGTTTGAACGGAGATACGCAGTATTTT	CASSLNGDTQYF
TRBV19	-	TRBJ2-6	-	TGTGCCAGTAGTATTACAGGAGGTGGGGCCAACGTCCTGACTTTC	CASSITGGGANVLTF
TRBV7-9	-	TRBJ1-2	-	TGTGCCAGCAGCCCATTTAGGTCGAACTATGGCTACACCTTC	CASSPFRSNYGYTF
TRBV29-1	-	TRBJ1-1	-	TGCAGCGTTGAAGGGGTGAACACTGAAGCTTTCTTT	CSVEGVNTEAFF
TRBV19	-	TRBJ1-5	-	TGTGCCACTAATCTCCGCCCCGCGGGGGAGGGGCCCCAGCATTTT	CATNLRPAGEGPQHF
TRBV6-2/TRBV6-3	-	TRBJ1-1	-	TGTGCCAGCAGTCTGGAGGGGCACACTGAAGCTTTCTTT	CASSLEGHTEAFF
TRBV6-5	-	TRBJ1-2	-	TGTGCCAGCAGTTACAGGGGTGGCTACACCTTC	CASSYRGGYTF
TRBV30	-	TRBJ1-1	-	TGTGCCTGGAATCAGGAATGGGAAGCTTTCTTT	CAWNQEWEAFF
TRBV9	-	TRBJ1-2	once	TGTGCCAGCAGCGCGGCGCTGGGGGCCTACACCTTC	CASSAALGAYTF
TRBV2	-	TRBJ1-5	-	TGTGCCAGCAGTGTTCATGGGGACAGCAATCAGCCCCAGCATTTT	CASSVHGDSNQPQHF
TRBV10-3	TRBD1	TRBJ1-5	-	TGTGCCATCAGTGTAGGACAGGGTAAACAGCCCCAGCATTTT	CAISVGQGKQPQHF
TRBV6-8	-	TRBJ1-1	-	TGTGCCAGCTCGTGGGTCCGGCGACATCAGAACACTGAAGCTTTCTTT	CASSWVRRHQNTEAFF
TRBV7-3	-	TRBJ2-7	-	TGTGCCAGCAGCTTAACGGTGGGGGGCGGCGAGCAGTACTTC	CASSLTVGGGEQYF
TRBV6-1	TRBD1	TRBJ1-3	few	TGTGCCAGCAGTGAAGCGGGACAGGGTGGAAACACCATATATTTT	CASSEAGQGGNTIYF